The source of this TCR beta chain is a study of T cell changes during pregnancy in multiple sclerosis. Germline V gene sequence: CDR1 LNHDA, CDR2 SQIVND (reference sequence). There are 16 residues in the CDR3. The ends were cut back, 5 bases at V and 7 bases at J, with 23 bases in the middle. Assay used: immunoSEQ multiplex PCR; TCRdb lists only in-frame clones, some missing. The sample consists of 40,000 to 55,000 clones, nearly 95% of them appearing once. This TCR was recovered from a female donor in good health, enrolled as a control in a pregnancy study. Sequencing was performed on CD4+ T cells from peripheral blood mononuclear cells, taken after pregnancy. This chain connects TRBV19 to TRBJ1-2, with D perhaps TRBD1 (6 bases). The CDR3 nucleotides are TGTGCCAGTAGTGTCAGGTCAACCGGGACAAGGCTTGGCTACACCTTC. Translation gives CASSVRSTGTRLGYTF.